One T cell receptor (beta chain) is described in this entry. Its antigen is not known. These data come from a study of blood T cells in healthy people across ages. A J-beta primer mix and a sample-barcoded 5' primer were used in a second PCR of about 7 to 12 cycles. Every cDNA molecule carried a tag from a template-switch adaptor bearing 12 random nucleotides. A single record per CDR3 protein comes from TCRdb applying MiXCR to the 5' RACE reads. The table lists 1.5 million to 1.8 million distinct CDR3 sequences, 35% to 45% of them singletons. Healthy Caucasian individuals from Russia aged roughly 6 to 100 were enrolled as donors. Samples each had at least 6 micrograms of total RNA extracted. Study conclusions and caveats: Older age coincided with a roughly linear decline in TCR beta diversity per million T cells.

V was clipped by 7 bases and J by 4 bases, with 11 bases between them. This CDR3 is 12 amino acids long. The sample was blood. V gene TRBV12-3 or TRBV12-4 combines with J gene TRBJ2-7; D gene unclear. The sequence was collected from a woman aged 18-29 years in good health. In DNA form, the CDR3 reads TGTGCCAGCACCTCGGCCCGGTACGAGCAGTACTTC. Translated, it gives CASTSARYEQYF.